This T cell receptor beta chain was recovered during a study of T cell responses to AZD1222 COVID-19 vaccine. Generated by immunoSEQ multiplex PCR, the TCRdb table keeps only in-frame clones and is missing some. Of some 84,000 clones listed, around 88% were seen once; the top ten hold under 14%. In the case of this clone: As yet, its antigen is unknown.

The germline V gene encodes CDR1 MGHRA and CDR2 YSYEKL. The CDR3 is 16 residues long. V was pared by 5 bases and J by 0 bases, with 3 bases of the junction left unmatched. Study outcomes and limitations: At study baseline, merely roughly 6 AZD1222 recipients were seropositive. Along spike, vaccine-associated CD4 TCRs were found throughout, with dominance at 160-218 and 743-854. The donor group comprised mostly white British people and more females; the analysis possibly underestimated clonal diversity. No day 14 peak samples; only post-peak repertoires were characterized.

The sequence was obtained from an adult who received the AZD1222 COVID-19 vaccine. Specimen: peripheral blood, collected 28 days after the second AZD1222 dose. The chain links TRBV4-1 to TRBJ2-3; 12 nucleotides match TRBD2. CDR3 protein: CASSSGLAGSTDTQYF. CDR3 nucleotides: TGCGCCAGCAGCTCCGGACTAGCGGGGAGCACAGATACGCAGTATTTT.